This TCR beta chain emerged from a study of OX40 agonist ivuxolimab in advanced cancers. Method: immunoSEQ multiplex PCR; TCRdb's copy keeps in-frame clones and lacks some. The data contain 25,000 to 35,000 clones, about 80% of them singletons. The CDR3 has 15 amino acids. V lost 0 bases to trimming and J lost 1 base, with 10 bases between them. Germline V gene sequence: CDR1 SGHKS, CDR2 YYEKEE (reference sequence). The source is an adult with an advanced solid tumor such as melanoma, head and neck, liver or kidney cancer. V usage is TRBV5-5 and J usage is TRBJ1-2; D uncertain. Sequenced material: CD4+ or CD8+ T cells sorted from blood, taken in a trial of the OX40 agonist ivuxolimab. The CDR3 bases are TGTGCCAGCAGCTTGGGGCAGTCGATTAACTATGGCTACACCTTC. Translating gives CASSLGQSINYGYTF.